This record covers a single T cell receptor (beta chain). No antigen is known for it. Cells designated naive CD8 were CD45RO-negative and were positively selected for CCR7, with terminally differentiated effector memory CD45RA+ cells excluded. TCRdb's copy holds only in-frame clones and misses some; the assay was immunoSEQ multiplex PCR. The sample yields 1.5 million to 2.5 million clones, roughly 94% seen once. With V trimmed by 1 base and J by 9 bases, 7 bases remained unmatched. This CDR3 comprises 16 residues. Germline V gene lookup returns CDR1 SEHNR and CDR2 FQNEAQ (reference sequence). These data originate in a study of shared clonotypes between healthy human individuals. Findings and limits, study-wide: Shared clonotypes across all four donors exceeded non-shared ones in generation probability.

This receptor was taken from a man aged 18 to 29 in good health. The rearrangement uses TRBV7-9 and TRBJ2-1; 12 bases map to TRBD1. The sequenced material came from naive CD8+ T cells sorted from blood. The CDR3 loop reads CASSLDPGTGGAEQFF. In DNA form, the CDR3 reads TGTGCCAGCAGCTTAGACCCTGGGACAGGGGGCGCTGAGCAGTTCTTC.